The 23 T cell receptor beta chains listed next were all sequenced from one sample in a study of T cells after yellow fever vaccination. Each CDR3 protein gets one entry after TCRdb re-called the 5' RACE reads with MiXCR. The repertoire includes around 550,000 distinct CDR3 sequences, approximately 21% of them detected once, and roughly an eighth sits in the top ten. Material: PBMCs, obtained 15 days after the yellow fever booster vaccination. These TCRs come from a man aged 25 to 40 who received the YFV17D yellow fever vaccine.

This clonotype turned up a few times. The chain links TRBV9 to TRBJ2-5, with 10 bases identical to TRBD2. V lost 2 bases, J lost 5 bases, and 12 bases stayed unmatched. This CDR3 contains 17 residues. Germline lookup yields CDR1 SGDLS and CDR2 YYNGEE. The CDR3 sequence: CASSVGPASGSLETQYF. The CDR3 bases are TGTGCCAGCAGCGTCGGCCCAGCTAGCGGGAGTCTGGAGACCCAGTACTTC.

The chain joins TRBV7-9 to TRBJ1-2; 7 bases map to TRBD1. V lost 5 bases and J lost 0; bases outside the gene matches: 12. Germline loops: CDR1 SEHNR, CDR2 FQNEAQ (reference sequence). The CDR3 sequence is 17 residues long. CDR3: CASSVGGGTKANYGYTF. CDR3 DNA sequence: TGTGCCAGCAGCGTTGGAGGGGGCACTAAAGCTAACTATGGCTACACCTTC.

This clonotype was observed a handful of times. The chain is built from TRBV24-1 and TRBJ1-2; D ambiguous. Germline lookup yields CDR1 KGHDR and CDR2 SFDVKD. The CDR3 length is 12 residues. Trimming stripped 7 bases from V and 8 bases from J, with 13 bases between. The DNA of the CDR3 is TGTGCCACCAGAGACGCCATGGTCGGCTACACCTTC. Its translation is CATRDAMVGYTF.

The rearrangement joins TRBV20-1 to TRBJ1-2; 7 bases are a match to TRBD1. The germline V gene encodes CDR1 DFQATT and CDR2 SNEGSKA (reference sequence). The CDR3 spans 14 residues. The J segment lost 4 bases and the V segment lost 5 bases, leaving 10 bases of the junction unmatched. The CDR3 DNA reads TGCAGTGCTGGGAGACTGCAGGGGGGCTATGGCTACACCTTC. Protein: CSAGRLQGGYGYTF.

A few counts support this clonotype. The CDR3 sequence is CASSMTSGNEQFF. Here the CDR3 DNA reads TGTGCCAGCAGCATGACTAGCGGTAATGAGCAGTTCTTC. The chain combines TRBV7-9 with TRBJ2-1, with 9 bases matching TRBD2. The junction had 3 bases not matched to a gene; V was cut back by 5 bases and J by 7 bases. This CDR3 is 13 amino acids long. From germline, CDR1 is SEHNR and CDR2 FQNEAQ (reference sequence).

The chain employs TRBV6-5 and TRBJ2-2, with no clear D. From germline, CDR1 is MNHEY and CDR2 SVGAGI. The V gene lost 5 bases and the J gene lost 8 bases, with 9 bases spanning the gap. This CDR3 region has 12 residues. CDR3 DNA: TGTGCCAGCAGTCCATCGTTGGGGGAGCTGTTTTTT. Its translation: CASSPSLGELFF.

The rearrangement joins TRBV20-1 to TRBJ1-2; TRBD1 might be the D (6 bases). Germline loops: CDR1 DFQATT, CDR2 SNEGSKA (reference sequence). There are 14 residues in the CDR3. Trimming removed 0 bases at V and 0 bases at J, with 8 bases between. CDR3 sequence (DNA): TGCAGTGCTAGAGAACAGGGATCTAACTATGGCTACACCTTC. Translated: CSAREQGSNYGYTF.

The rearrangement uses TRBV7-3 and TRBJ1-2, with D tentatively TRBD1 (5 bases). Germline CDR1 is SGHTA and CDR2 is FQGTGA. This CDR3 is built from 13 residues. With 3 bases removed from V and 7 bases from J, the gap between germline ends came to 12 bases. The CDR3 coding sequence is TGTGCCAGCAGCTTGGGGGGATTGTTTGGCTACACCTTC. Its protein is CASSLGGLFGYTF.

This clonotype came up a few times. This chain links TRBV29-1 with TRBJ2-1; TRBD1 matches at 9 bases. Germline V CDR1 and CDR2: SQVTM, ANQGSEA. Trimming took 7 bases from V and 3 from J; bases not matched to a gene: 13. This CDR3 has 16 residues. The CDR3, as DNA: TGCAGCGCGAAAGTAGCGGAGGGACAGGGCTACAATGAGCAGTTCTTC. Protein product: CSAKVAEGQGYNEQFF.

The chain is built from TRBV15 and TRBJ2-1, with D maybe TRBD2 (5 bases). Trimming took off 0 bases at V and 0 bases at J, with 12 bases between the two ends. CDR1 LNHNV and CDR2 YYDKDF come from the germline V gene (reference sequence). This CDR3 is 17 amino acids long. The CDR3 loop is CATSRDPAEVSYNEQFF. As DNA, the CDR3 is TGTGCCACCAGCAGAGATCCAGCGGAGGTCTCCTACAATGAGCAGTTCTTC.

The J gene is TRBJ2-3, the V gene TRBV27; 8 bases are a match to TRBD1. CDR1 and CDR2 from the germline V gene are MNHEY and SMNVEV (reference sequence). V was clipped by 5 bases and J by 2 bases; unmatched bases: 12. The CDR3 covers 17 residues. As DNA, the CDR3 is TGTGCCAGCAGTCAAATACCGGGACAGGCTTTCACAGATACGCAGTATTTT. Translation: CASSQIPGQAFTDTQYF.

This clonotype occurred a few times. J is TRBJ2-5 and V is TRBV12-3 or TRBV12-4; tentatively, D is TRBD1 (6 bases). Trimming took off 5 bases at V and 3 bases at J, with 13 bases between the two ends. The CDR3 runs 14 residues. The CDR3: CASSPTGHEETQYF. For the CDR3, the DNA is TGTGCCAGCAGTCCCACGGGACATGAAGAGACCCAGTACTTC.

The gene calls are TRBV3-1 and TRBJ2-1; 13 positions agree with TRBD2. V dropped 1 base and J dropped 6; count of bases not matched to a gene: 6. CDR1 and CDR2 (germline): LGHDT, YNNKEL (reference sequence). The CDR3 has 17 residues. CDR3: CASSQGTSGSRFNEQFF. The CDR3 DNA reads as TGTGCCAGCAGCCAAGGGACTAGCGGGAGTCGATTCAATGAGCAGTTCTTC.

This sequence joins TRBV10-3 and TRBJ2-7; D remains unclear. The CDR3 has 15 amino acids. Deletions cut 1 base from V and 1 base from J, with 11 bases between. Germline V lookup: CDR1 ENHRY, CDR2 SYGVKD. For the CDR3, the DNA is TGTGCCATCAGTGAGTATGGCTCCCAGTCCTACGAGCAGTACTTC. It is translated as CAISEYGSQSYEQYF.

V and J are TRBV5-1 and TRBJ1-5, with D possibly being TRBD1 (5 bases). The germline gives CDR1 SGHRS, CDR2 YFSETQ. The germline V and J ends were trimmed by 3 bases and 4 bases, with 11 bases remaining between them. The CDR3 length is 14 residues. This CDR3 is CASSWGTGNQPQHF. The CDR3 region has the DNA TGCGCCAGCAGCTGGGGGACGGGGAATCAGCCCCAGCATTTT.

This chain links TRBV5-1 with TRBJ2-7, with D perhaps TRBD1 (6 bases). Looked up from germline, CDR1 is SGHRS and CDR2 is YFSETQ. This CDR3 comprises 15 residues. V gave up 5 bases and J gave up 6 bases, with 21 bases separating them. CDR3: CASSPETGTSREQYF. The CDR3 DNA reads TGCGCCAGCAGTCCTGAGACAGGCACATCCCGCGAGCAGTACTTC.

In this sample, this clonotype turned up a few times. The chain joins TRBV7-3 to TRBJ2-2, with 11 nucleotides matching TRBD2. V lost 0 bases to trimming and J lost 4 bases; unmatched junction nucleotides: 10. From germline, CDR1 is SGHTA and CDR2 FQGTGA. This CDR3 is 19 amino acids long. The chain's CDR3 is CASSLTGLAGGSGTGELFF. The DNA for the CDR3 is TGTGCCAGCAGCTTAACGGGTCTAGCGGGAGGATCGGGCACCGGGGAGCTGTTTTTT.

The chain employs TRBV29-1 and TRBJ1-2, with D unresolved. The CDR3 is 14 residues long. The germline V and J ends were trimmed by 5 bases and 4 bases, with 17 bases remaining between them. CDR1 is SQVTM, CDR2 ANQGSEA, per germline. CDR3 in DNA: TGCAGCGTTAGGCGAGCGTCCGATGGCTATGGCTACACCTTC. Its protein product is CSVRRASDGYGYTF.

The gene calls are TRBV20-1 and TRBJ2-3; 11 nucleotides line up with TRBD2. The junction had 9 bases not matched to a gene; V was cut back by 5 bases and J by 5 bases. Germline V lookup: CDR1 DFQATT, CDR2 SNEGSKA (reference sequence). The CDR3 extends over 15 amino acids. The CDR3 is CSAPLAGGPGDTQYF. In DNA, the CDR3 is TGCAGTGCTCCTTTAGCGGGAGGGCCGGGAGATACGCAGTATTTT.

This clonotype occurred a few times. In DNA form, the CDR3 reads TGCAGCGTTGTCCCTGGAACTAGCGGCTACGAGCAGTACTTC. Translating it yields CSVVPGTSGYEQYF. This chain joins TRBV29-1 and TRBJ2-7; TRBD2 agrees at 8 bases. The ends lost 4 bases at V and 3 bases at J; junction bases unmatched: 8. Germline assignment: CDR1 SQVTM and CDR2 ANQGSEA. The CDR3 contains 14 residues.

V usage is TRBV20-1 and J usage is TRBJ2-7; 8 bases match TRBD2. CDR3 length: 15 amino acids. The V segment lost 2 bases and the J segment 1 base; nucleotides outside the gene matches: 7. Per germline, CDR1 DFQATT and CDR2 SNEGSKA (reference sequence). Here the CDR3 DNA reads TGCAGTGCTAGAACCTTCCAGCGGGGGTCCTACGAGCAGTACTTC. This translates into CSARTFQRGSYEQYF.

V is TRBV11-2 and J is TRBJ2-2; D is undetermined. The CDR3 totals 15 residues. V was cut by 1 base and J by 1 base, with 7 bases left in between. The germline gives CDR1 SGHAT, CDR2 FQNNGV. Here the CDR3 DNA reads TGTGCCAGCAGCTTAGTTTCTCAGAACACCGGGGAGCTGTTTTTT. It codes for CASSLVSQNTGELFF.

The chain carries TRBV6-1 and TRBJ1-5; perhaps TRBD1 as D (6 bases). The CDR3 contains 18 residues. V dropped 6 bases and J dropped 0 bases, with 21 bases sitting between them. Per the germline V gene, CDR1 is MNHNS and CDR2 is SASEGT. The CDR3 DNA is TGTGCCAGCAGCGCCCCGGGGGGCAGGCCCAATAGCAATCAGCCCCAGCATTTT. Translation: CASSAPGGRPNSNQPQHF.